The TCR beta chain described here comes from a study of ipilimumab plus nivolumab after autologous stem cell transplantation. TCRdb's table, derived via immunoSEQ multiplex PCR, lists solely in-frame clones and lacks some. The sample holds fewer than 20,000 clones; roughly 70% are singletons and the top ten take less than 25%. The CDR3 covers 13 residues. CDR1 SQVTM and CDR2 ANQGSEA come from the germline V gene. V lost 7 bases, J lost 3 bases, and 3 bases stayed unmatched. Patients received nivolumab 3 mg/kg at weeks 1, 4, 7, 10, then fortnightly to week 26. This material consisted of PBMCs, taken in a trial of ipilimumab plus nivolumab as post-transplant consolidation. This rearrangement joins TRBV29-1 to TRBJ2-2; 9 nucleotides agree with TRBD1. This TCR was sampled from a male donor with diffuse large B-cell lymphoma. The CDR3 protein is CSARQGDTGELFF. As DNA, the CDR3 is TGCAGCGCTCGACAGGGGGACACCGGGGAGCTGTTTTTT.